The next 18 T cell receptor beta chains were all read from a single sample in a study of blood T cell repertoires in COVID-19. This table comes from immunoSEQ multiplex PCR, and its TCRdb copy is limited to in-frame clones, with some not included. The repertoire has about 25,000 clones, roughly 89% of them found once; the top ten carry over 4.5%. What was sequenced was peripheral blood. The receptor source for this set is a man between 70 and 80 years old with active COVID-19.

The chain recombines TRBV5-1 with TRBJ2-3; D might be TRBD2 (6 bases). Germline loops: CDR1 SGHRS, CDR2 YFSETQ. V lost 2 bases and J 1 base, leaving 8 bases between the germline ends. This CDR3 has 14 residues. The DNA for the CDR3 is TGCGCCAGCAGCTTAGCGGGCGGCACAGATACGCAGTATTTT. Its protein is CASSLAGGTDTQYF. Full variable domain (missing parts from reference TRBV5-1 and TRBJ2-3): KAGVTQTPRYLIKTRGQQVTLSCSPISGHRSVSWYQQTPGQGLQFLFEYFSETQRNKGNFPGRFSGRQFSNSRSEMNVSTLELGDSALYLCASSLAGGTDTQYFGPGTRLTVL.

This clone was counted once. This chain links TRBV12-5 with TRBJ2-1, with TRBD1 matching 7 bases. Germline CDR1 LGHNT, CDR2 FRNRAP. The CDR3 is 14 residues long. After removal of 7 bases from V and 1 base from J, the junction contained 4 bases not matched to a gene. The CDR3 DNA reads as TGTGCTAGTGATTCGACAGGGTCCTACAATGAGCAGTTCTTC. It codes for CASDSTGSYNEQFF.

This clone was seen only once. The CDR3 nucleotides are TGTGCCAGCAGCCGTACTAGCGGTCTCTACGGGGAGCTGTTTTTT. Residues: CASSRTSGLYGELFF. The chain couples TRBV6-2 or TRBV6-3 to TRBJ2-2; TRBD2 agrees at 8 bases. V shed 6 bases, J shed 7 bases, and the junction held 10 bases outside the gene matches. Germline V gives CDR1 MNHEY, CDR2 SVGEGT. The CDR3 spans 15 residues.

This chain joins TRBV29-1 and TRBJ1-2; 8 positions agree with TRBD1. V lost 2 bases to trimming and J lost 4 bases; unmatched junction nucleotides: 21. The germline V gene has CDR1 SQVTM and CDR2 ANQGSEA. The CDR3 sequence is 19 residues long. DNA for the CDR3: TGCAGCGTTGAATGGATCCCGGCGTCTGGACAGGGTTCCGGCTATGGCTACACCTTC. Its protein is CSVEWIPASGQGSGYGYTF.

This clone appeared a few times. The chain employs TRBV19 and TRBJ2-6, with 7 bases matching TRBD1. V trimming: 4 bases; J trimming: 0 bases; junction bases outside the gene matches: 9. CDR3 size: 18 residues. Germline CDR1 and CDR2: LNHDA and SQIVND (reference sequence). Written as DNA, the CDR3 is TGTGCCAGTAGTACAACCGGGACAGCCGTCTCTGGGGCCAACGTCCTGACTTTC. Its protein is CASSTTGTAVSGANVLTF.

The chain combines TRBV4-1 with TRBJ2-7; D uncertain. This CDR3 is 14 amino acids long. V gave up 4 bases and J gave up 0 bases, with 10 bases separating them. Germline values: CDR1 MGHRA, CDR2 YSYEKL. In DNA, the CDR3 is TGCGCCAGCAGCCCTACGTCCCTCTCCTACGAGCAGTACTTC. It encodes CASSPTSLSYEQYF.

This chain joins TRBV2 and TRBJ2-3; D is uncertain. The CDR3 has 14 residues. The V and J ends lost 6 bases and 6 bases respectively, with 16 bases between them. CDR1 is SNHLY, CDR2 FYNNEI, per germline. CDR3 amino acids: CASRVGSSADTQYF. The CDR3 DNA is TGTGCCAGCAGGGTCGGGTCCTCAGCGGATACGCAGTATTTT.

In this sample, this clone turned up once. CDR3 nucleotides: TGTGCCAGCAGTTTCATTCCTCCGGGGGGCCCTCAGCCCCAGCATTTT. It yields the protein CASSFIPPGGPQPQHF. The chain carries TRBV27 and TRBJ1-5, with D perhaps TRBD1 (6 bases). The CDR3 loop spans 16 amino acids. Germline CDR1 is MNHEY and CDR2 is SMNVEV (reference sequence). V dropped 3 bases and J dropped 6 bases, with 18 bases sitting between them.

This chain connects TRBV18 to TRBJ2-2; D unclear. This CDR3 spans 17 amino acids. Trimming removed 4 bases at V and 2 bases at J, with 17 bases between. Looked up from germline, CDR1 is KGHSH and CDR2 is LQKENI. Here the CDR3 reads CASSRSIPLLNTGELFF. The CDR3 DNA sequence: TGTGCCAGCTCACGCAGTATCCCTCTGCTCAACACCGGGGAGCTGTTTTTT.

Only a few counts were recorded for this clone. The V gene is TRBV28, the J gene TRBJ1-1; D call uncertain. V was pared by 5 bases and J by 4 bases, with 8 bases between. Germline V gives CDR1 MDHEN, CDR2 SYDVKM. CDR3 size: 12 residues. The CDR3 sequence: CASSAGLTEAFF. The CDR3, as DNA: TGTGCCAGCAGTGCCGGTCTCACTGAAGCTTTCTTT.

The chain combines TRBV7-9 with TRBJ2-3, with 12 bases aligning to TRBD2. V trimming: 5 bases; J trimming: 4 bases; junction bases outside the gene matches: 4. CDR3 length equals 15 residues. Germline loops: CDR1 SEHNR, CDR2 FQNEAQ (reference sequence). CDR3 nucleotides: TGTGCCAGCAGCCAGGGACTAGCGGGTTCAGATACGCAGTATTTT. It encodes CASSQGLAGSDTQYF.

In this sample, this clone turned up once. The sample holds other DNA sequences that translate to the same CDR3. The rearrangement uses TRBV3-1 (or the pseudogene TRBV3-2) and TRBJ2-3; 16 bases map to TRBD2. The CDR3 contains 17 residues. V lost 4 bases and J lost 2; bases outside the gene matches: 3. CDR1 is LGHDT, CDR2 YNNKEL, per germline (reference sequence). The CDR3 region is CASSRGLAGGSTDTQYF. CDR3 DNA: TGTGCCAGCAGCCGGGGACTAGCGGGGGGGTCCACAGATACGCAGTATTTT.

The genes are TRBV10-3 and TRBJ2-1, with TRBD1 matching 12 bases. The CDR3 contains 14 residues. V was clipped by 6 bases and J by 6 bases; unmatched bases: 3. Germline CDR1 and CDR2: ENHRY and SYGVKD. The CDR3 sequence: CAIRGQGAFNEQFF. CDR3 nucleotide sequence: TGTGCCATCAGGGGACAGGGGGCTTTCAATGAGCAGTTCTTC.

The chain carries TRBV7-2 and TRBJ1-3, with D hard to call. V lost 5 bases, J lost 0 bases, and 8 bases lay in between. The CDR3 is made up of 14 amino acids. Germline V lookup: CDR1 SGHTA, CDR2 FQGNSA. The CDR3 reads CASSVQSSGNTIYF. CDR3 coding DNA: TGTGCCAGCAGCGTACAAAGCTCTGGAAACACCATATATTTT.

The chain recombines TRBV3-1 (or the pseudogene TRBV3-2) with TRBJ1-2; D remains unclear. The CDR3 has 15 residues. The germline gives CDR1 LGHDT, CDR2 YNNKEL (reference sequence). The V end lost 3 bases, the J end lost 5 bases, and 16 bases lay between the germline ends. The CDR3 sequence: CASSQSTEAHYGYTF. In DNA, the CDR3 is TGTGCCAGCAGCCAGAGTACGGAGGCTCATTATGGCTACACCTTC.

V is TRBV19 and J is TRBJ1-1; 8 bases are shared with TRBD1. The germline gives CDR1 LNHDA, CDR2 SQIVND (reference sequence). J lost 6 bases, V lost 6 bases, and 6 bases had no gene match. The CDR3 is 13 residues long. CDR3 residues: CASSAGQASEAFF. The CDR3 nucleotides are TGTGCCAGTAGCGCGGGACAGGCGTCTGAAGCTTTCTTT.

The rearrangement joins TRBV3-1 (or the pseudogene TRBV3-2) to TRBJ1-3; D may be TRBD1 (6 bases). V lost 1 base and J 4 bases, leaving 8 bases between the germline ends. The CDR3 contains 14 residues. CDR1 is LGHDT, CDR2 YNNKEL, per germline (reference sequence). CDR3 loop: CASSQGTVGNTIYF. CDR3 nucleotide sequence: TGTGCCAGCAGCCAAGGGACAGTCGGAAACACCATATATTTT.

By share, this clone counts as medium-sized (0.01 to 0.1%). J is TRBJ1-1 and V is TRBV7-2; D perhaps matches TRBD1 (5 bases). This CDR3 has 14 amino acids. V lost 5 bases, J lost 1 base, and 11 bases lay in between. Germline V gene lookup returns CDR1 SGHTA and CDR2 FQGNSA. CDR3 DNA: TGTGCCAGCAGCCACAGGTTGGGGAACACTGAAGCTTTCTTT. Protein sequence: CASSHRLGNTEAFF.